This TCR beta chain was retrieved from a study of cytomegalovirus exposure and HLA in healthy donors. In the study overall: The Caucasian-associated ancestry cluster held 80% to 90% of roughly 370 genotyped donors. Study findings and constraints: Evidence from a later analysis indicated that most CMV-associated TCR beta chains looked HLA-restricted. Specific recognition of CMV antigens was confirmed in vitro for a few chains (all CMV-associated).

With respect to this clone: The target antigen is unknown.

The PCR had 60 Vbeta and 13 Jbeta primers. Data came from immunoSEQ multiplex PCR; TCRdb stores just in-frame clones and leaves some out. This table holds 140,000 or so clones, around three fifths found once. CDR3 length equals 16 residues. CDR1 MDHEN and CDR2 SYDVKM come from the germline V gene. V dropped 8 bases and J dropped 4 bases, with 23 bases sitting between them. The clonotype originates from a male donor in good health and CMV-seronegative. The chain has TRBV28 and TRBJ1-2; possible D gene TRBD1, 5 bases. The source material was PBMCs. The DNA of the CDR3 is TGTGCCAGCCAGGGAGGGTGGGGCAGCAAGCTCTATGGCTACACCTTC. It is translated as CASQGGWGSKLYGYTF.